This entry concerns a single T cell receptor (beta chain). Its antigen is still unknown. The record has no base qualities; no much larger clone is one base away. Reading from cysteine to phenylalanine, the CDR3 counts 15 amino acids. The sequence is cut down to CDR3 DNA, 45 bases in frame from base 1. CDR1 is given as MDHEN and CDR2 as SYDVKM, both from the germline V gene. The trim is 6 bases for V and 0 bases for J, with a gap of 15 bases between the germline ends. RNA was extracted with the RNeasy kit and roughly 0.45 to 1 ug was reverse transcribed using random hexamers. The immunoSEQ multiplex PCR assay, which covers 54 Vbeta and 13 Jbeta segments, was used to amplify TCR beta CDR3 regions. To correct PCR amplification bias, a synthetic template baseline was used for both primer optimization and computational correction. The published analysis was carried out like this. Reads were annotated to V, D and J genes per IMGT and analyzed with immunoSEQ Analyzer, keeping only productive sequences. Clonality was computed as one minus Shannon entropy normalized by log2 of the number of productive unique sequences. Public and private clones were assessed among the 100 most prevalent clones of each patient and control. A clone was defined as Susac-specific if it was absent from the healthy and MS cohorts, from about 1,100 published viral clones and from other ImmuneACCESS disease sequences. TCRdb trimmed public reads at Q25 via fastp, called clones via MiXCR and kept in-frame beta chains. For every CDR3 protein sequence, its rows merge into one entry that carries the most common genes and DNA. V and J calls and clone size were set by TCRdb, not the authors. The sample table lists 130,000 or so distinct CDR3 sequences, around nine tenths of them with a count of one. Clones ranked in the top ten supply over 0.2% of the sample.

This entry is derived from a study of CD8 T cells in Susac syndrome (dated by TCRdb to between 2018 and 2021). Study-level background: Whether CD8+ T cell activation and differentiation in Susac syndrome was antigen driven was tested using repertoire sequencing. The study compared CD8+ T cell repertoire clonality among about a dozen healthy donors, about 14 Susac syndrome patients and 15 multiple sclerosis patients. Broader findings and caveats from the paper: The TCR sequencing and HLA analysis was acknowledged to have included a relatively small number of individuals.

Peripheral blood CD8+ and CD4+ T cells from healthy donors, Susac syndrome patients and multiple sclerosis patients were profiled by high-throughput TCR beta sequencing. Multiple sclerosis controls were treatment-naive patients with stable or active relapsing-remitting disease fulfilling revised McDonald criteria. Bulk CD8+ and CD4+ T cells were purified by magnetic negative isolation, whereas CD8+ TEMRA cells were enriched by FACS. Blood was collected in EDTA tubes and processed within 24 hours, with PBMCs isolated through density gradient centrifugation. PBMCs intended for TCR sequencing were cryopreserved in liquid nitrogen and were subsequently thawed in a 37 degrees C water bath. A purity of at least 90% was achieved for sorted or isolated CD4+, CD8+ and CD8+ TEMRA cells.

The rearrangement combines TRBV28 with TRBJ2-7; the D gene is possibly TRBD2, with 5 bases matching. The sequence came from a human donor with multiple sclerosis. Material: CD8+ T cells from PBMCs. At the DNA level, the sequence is TGTGCCAGCAGGGCCCTCCGGGAAAGCTCCTACGAGCAGTACTTC. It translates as CASRALRESSYEQYF.